The TCR beta chain under discussion was sequenced for a study of PD-L1 blockade in urothelial cancer. Measured with immunoSEQ multiplex PCR; TCRdb has only the in-frame clones, and not every one. The table has about 57,000 clones, 81% seen once. Germline CDR1 reads SGHNT; CDR2 reads YYREEE (reference sequence). The V and J ends lost 4 bases and 3 bases, in that order; junction bases with no gene match: 5. This CDR3 is 15 amino acids long. The time point: pretreatment peripheral blood. The clonotype originates from a man between 65 and 79 years old with urothelial cancer. The chain has TRBV5-4 and TRBJ1-2, with TRBD1 matching over 11 bases. Sample: PBMCs, taken around atezolizumab (anti-PD-L1) treatment. CDR3 nucleotide sequence: TGTGCCAGCAGCCTGGGACAGGGGGAGTACTATGGCTACACCTTC. This translates into CASSLGQGEYYGYTF.